The 14 T cell receptor beta chains listed next were all sequenced from one sample in a study of patients and donors after allogeneic stem cell transplantation. TCRdb called the RT-PCR reads again in MiXCR, with one record for every CDR3 protein. The repertoire consists of 920,000 or so distinct CDR3 sequences, with roughly 17% occurring once and the leading ten covering roughly 6.4%. Sequenced material: blood, either unsorted or a sorted T cell fraction (not recorded which). These receptors were obtained from a human donor who was either an allogeneic HSCT recipient or a stem cell or donor lymphocyte infusion donor (not recorded which). It is not recorded whose cells these are; they may come from a transplant donor.

The chain carries TRBV27 and TRBJ1-1; no clear D gene. The ends were cut back, 0 bases at V and 5 bases at J, with 10 bases in the middle. The CDR3 is 14 residues long. CDR1 and CDR2 from the germline V gene are MNHEY and SMNVEV (reference sequence). The CDR3 sequence is CASSLSRGRTEAFF. DNA of the CDR3: TGTGCCAGCAGTTTATCGAGAGGGCGGACTGAAGCTTTCTTT.

V gene TRBV4-3 combines with J gene TRBJ2-7; possibly TRBD1 for D (6 bases). The CDR3 has 16 residues. Germline V gene data show CDR1 as LGHNA and CDR2 as YSLEER. Trimming pared 0 bases from V and 3 bases from J, leaving 15 bases between. Here the CDR3 reads CASSQDLGGRSYEQYF. The DNA for the CDR3 is TGCGCCAGCAGCCAAGATCTTGGGGGCAGGAGCTACGAGCAGTACTTC.

CDR3 nucleotide sequence: TGCGCCAGCAGCTTGGGCCTACAGGGGACCCTTTCACCCCTCCACTTT. Translation gives CASSLGLQGTLSPLHF. This chain connects TRBV5-1 to TRBJ1-6, with TRBD1 matching 7 bases. The germline CDR1 and CDR2 sequences are SGHRS and YFSETQ. The CDR3 totals 16 residues. V was clipped by 0 bases and J by 9 bases; unmatched bases: 9.

The chain combines TRBV20-1 with TRBJ2-1; D unresolved. Between the trimmed V and J ends, which lost 2 bases and 8 bases, there was a span of 19 bases. This CDR3 has 15 residues. From germline, CDR1 is DFQATT and CDR2 SNEGSKA (reference sequence). Here the CDR3 DNA reads TGCAGTGCTAGAAATGCTGGACGGCGTTCGGATGAGCAGTTCTTC. It yields the protein CSARNAGRRSDEQFF.

This rearrangement joins TRBV14 to TRBJ2-2, with D possibly TRBD1 on 6 matching bases. Germline V CDR1 and CDR2: SGHDN, FVKESK. Trimming took off 5 bases at V and 6 bases at J, with 7 bases between the two ends. The CDR3 loop spans 12 amino acids. The CDR3 region is CASSNRAGELFF. The CDR3, as DNA: TGTGCCAGCAGCAACAGGGCCGGGGAGCTGTTTTTT.

This clonotype was counted a few times. The chain links TRBV24-1 to TRBJ2-5; no definite D call. The CDR3 loop spans 13 amino acids. Germline CDR1 and CDR2: KGHDR and SFDVKD. The V end was cut by 1 base, the J end by 5 bases, with 7 bases between. The CDR3 DNA reads as TGTGCCACCAGTGATTTCCAAGCGGAGACCCAGTACTTC. Translation gives CATSDFQAETQYF.

This clonotype was seen a few times. V gene TRBV6-1 combines with J gene TRBJ1-2; no clear D gene. This CDR3 has 14 residues. The germline gives CDR1 MNHNS, CDR2 SASEGT. Trimming removed 6 bases from V and 2 bases from J, with 13 bases in between. The DNA of the CDR3 is TGTGCCAGCAGGCACCTCTCTGAGAACTATGGCTACACCTTC. It encodes CASRHLSENYGYTF.

The V gene is TRBV29-1, the J gene TRBJ1-1; D gene ambiguous. With 6 bases removed from V and 6 bases from J, the gap between germline ends came to 17 bases. The CDR3 has 13 residues. CDR1 SQVTM and CDR2 ANQGSEA come from the germline V gene. CDR3 DNA sequence: TGCAGCGTGGCGGCTAGCGGGATAGCTGAAGCTTTCTTT. Translated: CSVAASGIAEAFF.

The V and J genes are TRBV20-1 and TRBJ1-6; 9 bases align to TRBD1. After removal of 6 bases from V and 6 bases from J, the junction contained 6 bases not matched to a gene. The CDR3 spans 14 residues. Germline CDR1 and CDR2: DFQATT and SNEGSKA (reference sequence). This chain's CDR3 is CSARMDRGNSPLHF. CDR3 coding DNA: TGCAGTGCGCGGATGGACAGGGGTAATTCACCCCTCCACTTT.

The J gene is TRBJ2-2, the V gene TRBV6-1; the match to TRBD1 covers 7 bases. With 7 bases clipped from V and 1 base from J, the junction kept 3 bases outside the gene matches. This CDR3 spans 14 amino acids. CDR1 is MNHNS, CDR2 SASEGT, per germline. The CDR3 sequence is CASTGDRNTGELFF. As DNA, the CDR3 is TGTGCCAGCACCGGGGACAGGAACACCGGGGAGCTGTTTTTT.

This clonotype was seen only a few times. The chain couples TRBV12-5 to TRBJ2-2; 8 bases are a match to TRBD2. Per the germline V gene, CDR1 is LGHNT and CDR2 is FRNRAP. The V gene end was trimmed by 0 bases and the J gene end by 1 base; junction bases not matched to a gene: 4. The CDR3 spans 17 residues. DNA of the CDR3: TGTGCTAGTGGTTTGGTTGGAACTAGCGGGAACACCGGGGAGCTGTTTTTT. Its translation is CASGLVGTSGNTGELFF.

In its sample, this clonotype was seen a few times. The chain is built from TRBV7-9 and TRBJ2-5; D is unresolved. This CDR3 has 15 amino acids. V gave up 3 bases and J gave up 1 base, with 12 bases separating them. The germline V gene has CDR1 SEHNR and CDR2 FQNEAQ (reference sequence). CDR3 residues: CASSFRTAFQETQYF. The DNA for the CDR3 is TGTGCCAGCAGCTTCAGGACGGCCTTCCAAGAGACCCAGTACTTC.

This chain links TRBV7-2 with TRBJ2-3, with no clear D. CDR1 and CDR2 from the germline V gene are SGHTA and FQGNSA. Trimming cost V 5 bases and J 4 bases, with 10 bases left between them. The CDR3 totals 13 residues. For the CDR3, the DNA is TGTGCCAGCAGCCGGATTGTAGCAGATACGCAGTATTTT. Its protein product is CASSRIVADTQYF.

This clonotype occurred many times. V usage is TRBV6-1 and J usage is TRBJ1-1, with unresolved D. Germline values: CDR1 MNHNS, CDR2 SASEGT. This CDR3 region has 13 residues. Deletions cut 8 bases from V and 2 bases from J, with 12 bases between. DNA for the CDR3: TGTGCCAGCTGCAGAGGGCTAAACACTGAAGCTTTCTTT. This codes for CASCRGLNTEAFF.